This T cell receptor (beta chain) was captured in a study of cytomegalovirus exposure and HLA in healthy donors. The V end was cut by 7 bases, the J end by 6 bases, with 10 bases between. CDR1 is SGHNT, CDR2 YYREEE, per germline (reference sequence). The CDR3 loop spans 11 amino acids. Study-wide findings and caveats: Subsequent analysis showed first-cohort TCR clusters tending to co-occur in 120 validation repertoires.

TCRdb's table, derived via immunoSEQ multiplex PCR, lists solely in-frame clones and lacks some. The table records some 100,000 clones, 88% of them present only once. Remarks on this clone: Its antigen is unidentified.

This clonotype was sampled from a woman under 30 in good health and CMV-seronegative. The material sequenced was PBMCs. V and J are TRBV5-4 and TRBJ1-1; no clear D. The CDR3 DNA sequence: TGTGCCAGCCAGAAAAATTCTGAAGCTTTCTTT. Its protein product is CASQKNSEAFF.